The text below deals with one T cell receptor (beta chain). Deletions cut 1 base from V and 4 bases from J, with 11 bases between. The length of the CDR3 is 14 residues. Germline V gene lookup returns CDR1 MNHNS and CDR2 SASEGT. These data come from a study of blood T cell repertoires in COVID-19. Method: immunoSEQ multiplex PCR; TCRdb's copy keeps in-frame clones and lacks some. The repertoire has about 270,000 clones, 85% to 90% of them found once; the top ten carry under 2.5%. The gene calls are TRBV6-1 and TRBJ2-7; D is uncertain. Input material: PBMCs or T cells enriched from blood (not recorded which). This clonotype was obtained from a woman younger than 30 who had recovered from COVID-19. The CDR3 reads CASSEGDSPYEQYF. CDR3 bases: TGTGCCAGCAGTGAAGGAGACTCCCCATACGAGCAGTACTTC.